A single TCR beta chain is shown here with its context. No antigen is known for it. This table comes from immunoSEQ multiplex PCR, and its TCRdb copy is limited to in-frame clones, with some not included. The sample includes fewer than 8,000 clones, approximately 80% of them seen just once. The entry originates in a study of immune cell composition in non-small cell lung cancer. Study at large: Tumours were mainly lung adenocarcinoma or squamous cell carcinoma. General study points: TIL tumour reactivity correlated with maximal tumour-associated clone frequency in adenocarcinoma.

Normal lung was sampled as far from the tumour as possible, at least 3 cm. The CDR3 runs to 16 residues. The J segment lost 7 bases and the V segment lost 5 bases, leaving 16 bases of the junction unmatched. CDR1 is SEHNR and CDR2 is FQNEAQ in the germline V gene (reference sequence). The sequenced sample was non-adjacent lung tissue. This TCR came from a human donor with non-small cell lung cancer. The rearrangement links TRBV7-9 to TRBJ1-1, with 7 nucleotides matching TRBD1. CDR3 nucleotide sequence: TGTGCCAGCAGCCCCAGACAGGGTGGGGCCTCCGATGAAGCTTTCTTT. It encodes CASSPRQGGASDEAFF.